The TCR beta chain under discussion was sequenced for a study of T cell responses to AZD1222 COVID-19 vaccine. Study-wide results and caveats: Spike-specific TCR repertoires showed rising breadth and depth after two AZD1222 doses.

Note on this clone: The antigen is undetermined.

Germline-derived CDR1 and CDR2 are SGHVS and FQNEAQ. CDR3 length: 15 amino acids. Trimming stripped 1 base from V and 6 bases from J, with 13 bases between. The data were produced by immunoSEQ multiplex PCR, yet TCRdb's version contains in-frame clones alone and is incomplete. The sample contains 150,000 to 160,000 clones, 75% to 95% of which appear only once. The chain uses TRBV7-8 and TRBJ1-5, with D possibly TRBD1 on 5 matching bases. The sequencing here drew on peripheral blood, taken on day 0 of AZD1222 vaccination. The sequence came from an adult in good health. This CDR3 reads CASSLGWGDLQPQHF. The CDR3 DNA reads TGTGCCAGCAGCTTAGGTTGGGGGGATCTTCAGCCCCAGCATTTT.